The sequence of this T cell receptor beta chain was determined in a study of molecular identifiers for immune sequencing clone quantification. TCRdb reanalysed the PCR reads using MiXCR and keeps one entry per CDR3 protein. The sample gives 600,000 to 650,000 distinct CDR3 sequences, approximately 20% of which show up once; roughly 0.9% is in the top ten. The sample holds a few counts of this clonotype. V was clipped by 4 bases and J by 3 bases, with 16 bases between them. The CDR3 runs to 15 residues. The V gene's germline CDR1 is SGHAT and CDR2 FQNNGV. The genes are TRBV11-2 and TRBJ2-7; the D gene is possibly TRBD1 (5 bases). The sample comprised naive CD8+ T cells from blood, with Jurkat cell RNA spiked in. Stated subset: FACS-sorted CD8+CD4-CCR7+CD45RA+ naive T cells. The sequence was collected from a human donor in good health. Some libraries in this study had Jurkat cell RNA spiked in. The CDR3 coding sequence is TGTGCCAGCAGCTCTCGTCGGACATTCGACTACGAGCAGTACTTC. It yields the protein CASSSRRTFDYEQYF.